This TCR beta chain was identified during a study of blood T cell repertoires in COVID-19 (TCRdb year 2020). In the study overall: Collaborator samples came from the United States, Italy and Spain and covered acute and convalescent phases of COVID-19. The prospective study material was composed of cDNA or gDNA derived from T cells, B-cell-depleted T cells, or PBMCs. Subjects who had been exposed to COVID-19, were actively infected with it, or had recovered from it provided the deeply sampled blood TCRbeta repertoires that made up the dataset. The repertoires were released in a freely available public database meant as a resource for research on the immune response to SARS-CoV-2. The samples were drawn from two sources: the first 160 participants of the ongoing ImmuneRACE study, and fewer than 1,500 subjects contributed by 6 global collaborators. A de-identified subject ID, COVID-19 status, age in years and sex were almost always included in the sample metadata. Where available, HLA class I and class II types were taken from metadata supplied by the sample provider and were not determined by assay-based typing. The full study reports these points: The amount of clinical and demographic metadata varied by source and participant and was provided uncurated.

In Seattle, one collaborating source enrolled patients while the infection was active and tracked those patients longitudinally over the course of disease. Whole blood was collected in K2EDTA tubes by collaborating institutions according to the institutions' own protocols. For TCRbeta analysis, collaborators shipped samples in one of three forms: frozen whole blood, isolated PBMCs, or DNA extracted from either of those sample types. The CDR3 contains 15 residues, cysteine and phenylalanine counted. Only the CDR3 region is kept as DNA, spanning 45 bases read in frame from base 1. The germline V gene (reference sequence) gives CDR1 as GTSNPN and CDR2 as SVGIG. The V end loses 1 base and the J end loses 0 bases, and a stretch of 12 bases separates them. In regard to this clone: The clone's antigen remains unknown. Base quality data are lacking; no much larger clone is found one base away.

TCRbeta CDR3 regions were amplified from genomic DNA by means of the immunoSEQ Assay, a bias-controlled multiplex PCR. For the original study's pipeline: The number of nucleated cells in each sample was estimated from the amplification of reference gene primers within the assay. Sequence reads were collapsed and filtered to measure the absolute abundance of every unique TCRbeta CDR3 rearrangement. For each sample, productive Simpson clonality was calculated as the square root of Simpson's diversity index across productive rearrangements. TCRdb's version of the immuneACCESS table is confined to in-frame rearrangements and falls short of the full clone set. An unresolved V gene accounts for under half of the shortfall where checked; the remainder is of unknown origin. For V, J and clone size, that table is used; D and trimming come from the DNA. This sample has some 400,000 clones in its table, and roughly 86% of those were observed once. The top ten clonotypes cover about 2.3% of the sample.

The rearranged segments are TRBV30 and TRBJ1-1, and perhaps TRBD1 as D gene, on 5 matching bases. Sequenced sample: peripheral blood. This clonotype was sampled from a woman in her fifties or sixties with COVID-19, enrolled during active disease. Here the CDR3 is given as CAWSALQGLNTEAFF. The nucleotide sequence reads TGTGCCTGGAGTGCCCTCCAGGGTCTGAACACTGAAGCTTTCTTT.